Presented here are 22 T cell receptor beta chains from one specimen sequenced in a study of T cell repertoires in ileal Crohn's disease. Clones were sequenced by immunoSEQ multiplex PCR, and TCRdb holds only the in-frame ones, with some missing. The sample includes about 4,900 clones, around 86% seen only once; the top ten take more than 5%. Sequencing was done on a sample of ileal tissue. The receptor source for this set is an adult with Crohn's disease.

The chain joins TRBV6-6 to TRBJ1-5, with TRBD1 matching over 10 bases. Germline V gives CDR1 MNHNY, CDR2 SVGAGI (reference sequence). The CDR3 spans 15 residues. After removal of 7 bases from V and 0 bases from J, the junction contained 3 bases not matched to a gene. CDR3 residues: CASIRDRGSNQPQHF. As DNA, the CDR3 is TGTGCCAGCATCAGGGACAGGGGTAGCAATCAGCCCCAGCATTTT.

The chain couples TRBV7-9 to TRBJ2-7; D is unresolved. This CDR3 spans 12 amino acids. V was clipped by 0 bases and J by 4 bases, with 4 bases between them. Germline CDR1 SEHNR, CDR2 FQNEAQ (reference sequence). The CDR3 reads CASSLAQYEQYF. The CDR3 DNA sequence: TGTGCCAGCAGCTTAGCTCAGTACGAGCAGTACTTC.

The genes are TRBV7-9 and TRBJ1-6, with D tentatively TRBD1 (6 bases). Germline loops: CDR1 SEHNR, CDR2 FQNEAQ (reference sequence). V was trimmed by 5 bases and J by 14 bases, leaving 13 bases between them. The CDR3 runs to 12 residues. The CDR3 DNA sequence: TGTGCCAGCAGCCCAGGGGTCGTCACCCTCCACTTT. Its protein is CASSPGVVTLHF.

This clone was seen only once. The CDR3 loop is CASSRRSSYNSPLHF. CDR3 DNA: TGTGCCAGCAGTCGGAGGAGCTCCTATAATTCACCCCTCCACTTT. The J gene is TRBJ1-6, the V gene TRBV6-5; no firm D call. Trimming took 5 bases from V and 0 from J, leaving 8 bases between them. The CDR3 contains 15 residues. Germline values: CDR1 MNHEY, CDR2 SVGAGI.

This chain uses TRBV4-3 with TRBJ2-1; 7 bases are shared with TRBD1. The CDR3 spans 16 residues. V shed 3 bases, J shed 6 bases, and the junction held 11 bases outside the gene matches. CDR1 is LGHNA, CDR2 YSLEER, per germline. The CDR3 protein is CASSQSPRDSSNEQFF. The DNA of the CDR3 is TGCGCCAGCAGCCAGAGTCCCCGGGACAGCTCCAATGAGCAGTTCTTC.

The J gene is TRBJ2-5, the V gene TRBV18; 11 bases line up with TRBD2. V lost 3 bases to trimming and J lost 9 bases; unmatched junction nucleotides: 12. In germline, CDR1 is KGHSH, CDR2 LQKENI. CDR3 length: 16 amino acids. CDR3 sequence (DNA): TGTGCCAGCTCACCGTACTCTAGCGGGGGGTACGTGGCCCAGTACTTC. This gives the protein CASSPYSSGGYVAQYF.

The J gene is TRBJ1-2, the V gene TRBV4-3; D is possibly TRBD1 (5 bases). CDR1 is LGHNA and CDR2 is YSLEER in the germline V gene. Trimming left V 0 bases short and J 5 bases short, with 10 bases between. The CDR3 is made up of 14 amino acids. Here the CDR3 reads CASSQDSSGYGYTF. The CDR3, as DNA: TGCGCCAGCAGCCAAGATTCCTCAGGGTATGGCTACACCTTC.

The rearrangement uses TRBV7-2 and TRBJ2-4; D might be TRBD2 (5 bases). The ends were cut back, 1 base at V and 6 bases at J, with 10 bases in the middle. The CDR3 is made up of 14 amino acids. Germline V gives CDR1 SGHTA, CDR2 FQGNSA. This CDR3 is CASSLDTGRNIQYF. The CDR3 DNA reads TGTGCCAGCAGCTTAGATACGGGGAGAAACATTCAGTACTTC.

The V gene is TRBV7-2, the J gene TRBJ2-1; TRBD1 aligns across 7 bases. V lost 5 bases, J lost 6 bases, and 10 bases stayed unmatched. CDR1 is SGHTA and CDR2 is FQGNSA in the germline V gene. The CDR3 has 15 amino acids. CDR3 in amino acids: CASSERQGVLNEQFF. The CDR3 DNA reads TGTGCCAGCAGCGAAAGACAGGGTGTCCTCAATGAGCAGTTCTTC.

The J gene is TRBJ1-1, the V gene TRBV5-6; D remains ambiguous. Trimming removed 2 bases at V and 4 bases at J, with 9 bases between. The CDR3 length is 13 residues. Per germline, CDR1 SGHDT and CDR2 YYEEEE. CDR3 sequence: CASSFSRFTEAFF. The CDR3 region has the DNA TGTGCCAGCAGCTTCTCCAGGTTCACTGAAGCTTTCTTT.

The chain combines TRBV12-5 with TRBJ2-3, with D possibly TRBD2 on 5 matching bases. From germline, CDR1 is LGHNT and CDR2 FRNRAP. The V and J ends lost 6 bases and 9 bases respectively, with 13 bases between them. The CDR3 is made up of 12 amino acids. The CDR3 coding sequence is TGTGCTAGTGGAGCCGGGGAAGGGACGCAGTATTTT. This encodes CASGAGEGTQYF. Full variable domain (outside the CDR3, taken from reference TRBV12-5 and TRBJ2-3): DARVTQTPRHKVTEMGQEVTMRCQPILGHNTVFWYRQTMMQGLELLAYFRNRAPLDDSGMPKDRFSAEMPDATLATLKIQPSEPRDSAVYFCASGAGEGTQYFGPGTRLTVL.

The V gene is TRBV25-1, the J gene TRBJ1-2; 8 bases map to TRBD1. The CDR3 extends over 14 amino acids. CDR1 MGHDK and CDR2 SYGVNS come from the germline V gene. The ends lost 1 base at V and 7 bases at J; junction bases unmatched: 5. The CDR3 DNA sequence: TGTGCCAGCAGTGAATCGGCAGGGGGCACTGGCTACACCTTC. Translation: CASSESAGGTGYTF.

The chain joins TRBV28 to TRBJ2-7, with 7 bases aligning to TRBD1. CDR3 length: 18 residues. Germline CDR1 is MDHEN and CDR2 is SYDVKM. Trimming at V came to 6 bases and at J to 2 bases, leaving 19 bases not matched to a gene. The CDR3 sequence: CASRTLILGQARTYEQYF. DNA of the CDR3: TGTGCCAGCAGAACCTTGATCCTAGGACAGGCACGGACCTACGAGCAGTACTTC.

This clone showed up just once. The chain employs TRBV15 and TRBJ1-5; 7 bases are a match to TRBD1. The CDR3 totals 15 residues. Germline loops: CDR1 LNHNV, CDR2 YYDKDF (reference sequence). With 1 base clipped from V and 5 bases from J, the junction kept 5 bases outside the gene matches. The CDR3 protein is CATSRGTGVDQPQHF. CDR3 in DNA: TGTGCCACCAGCAGAGGTACAGGGGTGGATCAGCCCCAGCATTTT. Looking up the rest from reference TRBV15 and TRBJ1-5 gives the full variable domain: DAMVIQNPRYQVTQFGKPVTLSCSQTLNHNVMYWYQQKSSQAPKLLFHYYDKDFNNEADTPDNFQSRRPNTSFCFLDIRSPGLGDTAMYLCATSRGTGVDQPQHFGDGTRLSIL.

The count of this clone is one. This rearrangement joins TRBV15 to TRBJ1-1; D is undetermined. The germline gives CDR1 LNHNV, CDR2 YYDKDF (reference sequence). This CDR3 contains 15 residues. V was pared by 4 bases and J by 1 base, with 13 bases between. CDR3 protein: CATSNAGAANTEAFF. In DNA, the CDR3 is TGTGCCACCAGCAATGCAGGCGCAGCGAACACTGAAGCTTTCTTT.

The CDR3 DNA reads as TGTGCCATCAGTGGACAGGGGGCAGGGCAGCCCCAGCATTTT. Encoded protein: CAISGQGAGQPQHF. The chain is built from TRBV10-3 and TRBJ1-5; 10 bases fit TRBD1. V trimming: 4 bases; J trimming: 7 bases; junction bases outside the gene matches: 4. The CDR3 runs to 14 residues. Germline values: CDR1 ENHRY, CDR2 SYGVKD.

J is TRBJ2-1 and V is TRBV6-4; TRBD1 matches at 8 bases. Trimming at V came to 8 bases and at J to 2 bases, leaving 8 bases not matched to a gene. The CDR3 length is 15 residues. CDR1 MRHNA and CDR2 SNTAGT come from the germline V gene. The CDR3: CASQKEQGAYNEQFF. The CDR3 nucleotides are TGTGCCAGCCAAAAGGAACAGGGGGCCTACAATGAGCAGTTCTTC.

The rearrangement uses TRBV6-4 and TRBJ2-3; 13 bases match TRBD2. The CDR3 extends over 14 amino acids. CDR1 MRHNA and CDR2 SNTAGT come from the germline V gene. J lost 5 bases, V lost 4 bases, and 0 bases had no gene match. This chain's CDR3 is CASSGLAGGDTQYF. The CDR3 nucleotides are TGTGCCAGCAGTGGACTAGCGGGGGGAGATACGCAGTATTTT.

V usage is TRBV2 and J usage is TRBJ2-7, with 7 positions matching TRBD1. Germline V gene data show CDR1 as SNHLY and CDR2 as FYNNEI. The CDR3 runs to 12 residues. The V gene end was trimmed by 8 bases and the J gene end by 1 base; junction bases not matched to a gene: 2. The CDR3, as DNA: TGTGCCAGCGGGGGACAGTCCTACGAGCAGTACTTC. Translation: CASGGQSYEQYF.

This chain joins TRBV7-2 and TRBJ2-2; TRBD2 matches 7 bases. The CDR3 length is 16 residues. The junction had 6 bases not matched to a gene; V was cut back by 5 bases and J by 0 bases. Per germline, CDR1 SGHTA and CDR2 FQGNSA. Here the CDR3 reads CASSPSGKPNTGELFF. CDR3 nucleotide sequence: TGTGCCAGCAGCCCCAGCGGGAAACCGAACACCGGGGAGCTGTTTTTT.

The CDR3 loop reads CASVRDTYEQYF. The CDR3 region has the DNA TGTGCCAGCGTCCGGGACACTTACGAGCAGTACTTC. The chain couples TRBV28 to TRBJ2-7, with D tentatively TRBD1 (6 bases). The CDR3 has 12 residues. CDR1 is MDHEN and CDR2 is SYDVKM in the germline V gene. Trimming took 8 bases from V and 4 from J, leaving 12 bases between them.

The chain links TRBV4-2 to TRBJ2-1; TRBD2 agrees at 9 bases. This CDR3 has 14 amino acids. Losses at the gene ends were 6 bases for V and 5 bases for J; bases not matched to a gene: 5. Germline V gene sequence: CDR1 LGHNA, CDR2 YNFKEQ. Here the CDR3 DNA reads TGTGCCAGCAGTGGGACTAGCCTAAACAATGAGCAGTTCTTC. Its protein product is CASSGTSLNNEQFF.